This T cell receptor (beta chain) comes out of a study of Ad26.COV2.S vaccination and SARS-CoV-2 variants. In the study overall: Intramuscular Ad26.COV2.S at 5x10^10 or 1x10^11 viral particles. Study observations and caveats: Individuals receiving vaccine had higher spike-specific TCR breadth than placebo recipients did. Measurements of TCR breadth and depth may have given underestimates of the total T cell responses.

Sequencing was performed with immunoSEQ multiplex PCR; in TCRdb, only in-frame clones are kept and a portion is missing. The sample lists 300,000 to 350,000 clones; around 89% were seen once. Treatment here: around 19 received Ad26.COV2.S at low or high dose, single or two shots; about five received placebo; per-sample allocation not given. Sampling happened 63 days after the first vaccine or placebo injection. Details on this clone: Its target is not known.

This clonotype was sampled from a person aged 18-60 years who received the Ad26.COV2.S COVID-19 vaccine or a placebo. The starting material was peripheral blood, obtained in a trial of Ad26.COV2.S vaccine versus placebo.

This CDR3 is CASSLRGDPTDTQYF. The CDR3 DNA sequence: TGTGCCAGCAGCTTAAGGGGGGATCCCACAGATACGCAGTATTTT. This rearrangement joins TRBV7-3 to TRBJ2-3, with D perhaps matching TRBD2 (6 bases). CDR3 length equals 15 residues. V was pared by 1 base and J by 2 bases, with 10 bases between. CDR1 is SGHTA, CDR2 FQGTGA, per germline.